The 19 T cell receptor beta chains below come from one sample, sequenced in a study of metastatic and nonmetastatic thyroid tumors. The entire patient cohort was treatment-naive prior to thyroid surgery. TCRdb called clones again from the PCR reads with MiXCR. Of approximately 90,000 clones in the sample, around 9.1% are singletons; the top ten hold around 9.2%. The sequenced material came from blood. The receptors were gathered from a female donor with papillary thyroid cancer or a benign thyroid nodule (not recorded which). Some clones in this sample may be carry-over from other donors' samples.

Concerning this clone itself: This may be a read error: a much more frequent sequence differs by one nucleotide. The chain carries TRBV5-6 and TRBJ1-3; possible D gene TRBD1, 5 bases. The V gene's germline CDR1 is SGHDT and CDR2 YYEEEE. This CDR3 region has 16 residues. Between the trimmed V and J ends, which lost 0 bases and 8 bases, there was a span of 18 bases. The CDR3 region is CASSLAGAGLRDTIYF. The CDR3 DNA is TGTGCCAGCAGCTTGGCCGGGGCAGGGCTCCGGGACACCATATATTTT.

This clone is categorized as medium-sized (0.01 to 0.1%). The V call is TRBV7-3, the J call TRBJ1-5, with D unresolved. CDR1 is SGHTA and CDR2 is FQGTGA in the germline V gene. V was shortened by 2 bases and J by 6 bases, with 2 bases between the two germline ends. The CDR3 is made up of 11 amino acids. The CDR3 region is CASSLGQPQHF. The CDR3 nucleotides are TGTGCCAGCAGCTTAGGTCAGCCCCAGCATTTT.

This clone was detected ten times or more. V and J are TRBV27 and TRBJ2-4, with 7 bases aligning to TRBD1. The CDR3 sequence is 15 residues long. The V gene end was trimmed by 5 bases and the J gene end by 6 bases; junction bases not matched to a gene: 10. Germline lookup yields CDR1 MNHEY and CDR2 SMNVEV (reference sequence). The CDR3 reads CASSAEGGQGNIQYF. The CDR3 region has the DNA TGTGCCAGCAGTGCCGAAGGGGGCCAGGGAAACATTCAGTACTTC.

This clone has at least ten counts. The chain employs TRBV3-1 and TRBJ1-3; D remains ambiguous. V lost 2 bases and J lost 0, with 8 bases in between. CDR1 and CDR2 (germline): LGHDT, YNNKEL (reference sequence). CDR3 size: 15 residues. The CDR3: CASSQTTSSGNTIYF. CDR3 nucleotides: TGTGCCAGCAGCCAAACGACTAGCTCTGGAAACACCATATATTTT.

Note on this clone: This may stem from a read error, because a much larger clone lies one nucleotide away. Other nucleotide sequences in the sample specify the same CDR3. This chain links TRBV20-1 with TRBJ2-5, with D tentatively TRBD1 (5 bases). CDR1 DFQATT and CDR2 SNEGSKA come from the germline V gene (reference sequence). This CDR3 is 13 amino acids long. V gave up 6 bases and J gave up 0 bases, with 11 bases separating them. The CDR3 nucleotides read TGCAGTGCCGTCAGGGAAAACCAAGAGACCCAGTACTTC. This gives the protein CSAVRENQETQYF.

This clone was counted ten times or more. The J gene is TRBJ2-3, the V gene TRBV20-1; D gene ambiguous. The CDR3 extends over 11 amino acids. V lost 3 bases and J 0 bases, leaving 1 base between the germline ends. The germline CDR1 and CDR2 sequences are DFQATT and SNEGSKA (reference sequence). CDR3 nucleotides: TGCAGTGCTAGGAGCACAGATACGCAGTATTTT. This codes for CSARSTDTQYF.

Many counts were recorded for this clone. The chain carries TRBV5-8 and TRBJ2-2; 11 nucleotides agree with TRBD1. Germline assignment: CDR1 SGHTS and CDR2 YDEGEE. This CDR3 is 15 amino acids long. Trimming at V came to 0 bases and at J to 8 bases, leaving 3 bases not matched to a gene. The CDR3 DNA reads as TGTGCCAGCAGCTTGGGGACAGGGGGCGCGGGGGAGCTGTTTTTT. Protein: CASSLGTGGAGELFF.

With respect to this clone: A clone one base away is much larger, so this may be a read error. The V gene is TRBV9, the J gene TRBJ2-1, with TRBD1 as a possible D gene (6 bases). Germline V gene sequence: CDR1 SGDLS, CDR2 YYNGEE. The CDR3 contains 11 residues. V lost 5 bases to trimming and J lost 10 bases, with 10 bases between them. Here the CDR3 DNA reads TGTGCCAGCAGAGTGGGGGCCGAGCAGTTCTTC. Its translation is CASRVGAEQFF.

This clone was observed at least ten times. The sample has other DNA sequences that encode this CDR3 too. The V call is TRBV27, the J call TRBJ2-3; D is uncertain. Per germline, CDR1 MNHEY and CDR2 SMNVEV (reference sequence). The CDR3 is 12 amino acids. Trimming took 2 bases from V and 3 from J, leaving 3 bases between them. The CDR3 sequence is CASSLGTDTQYF. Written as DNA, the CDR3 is TGTGCCAGCAGTTTAGGAACAGATACGCAGTATTTT.

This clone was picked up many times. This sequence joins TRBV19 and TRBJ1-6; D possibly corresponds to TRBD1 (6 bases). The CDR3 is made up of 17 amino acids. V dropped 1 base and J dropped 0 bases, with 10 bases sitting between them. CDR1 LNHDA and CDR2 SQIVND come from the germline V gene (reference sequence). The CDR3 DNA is TGTGCCAGTAGTATAGTGAGGGGGAGCTCCTATAATTCACCCCTCCACTTT. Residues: CASSIVRGSSYNSPLHF.

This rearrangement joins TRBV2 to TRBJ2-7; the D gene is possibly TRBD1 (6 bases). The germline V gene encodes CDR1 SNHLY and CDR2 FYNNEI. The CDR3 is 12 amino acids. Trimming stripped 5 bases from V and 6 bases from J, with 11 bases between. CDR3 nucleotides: TGTGCCAGCAGTATCACAGGGAGCGAGCAGTACTTC. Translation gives CASSITGSEQYF.

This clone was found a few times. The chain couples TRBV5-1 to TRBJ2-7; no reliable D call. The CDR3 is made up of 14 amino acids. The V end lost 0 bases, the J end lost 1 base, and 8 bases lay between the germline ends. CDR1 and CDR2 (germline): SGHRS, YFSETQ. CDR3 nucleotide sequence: TGCGCCAGCAGCTTGGCCACAGATTCCTACGAGCAGTACTTC. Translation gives CASSLATDSYEQYF.

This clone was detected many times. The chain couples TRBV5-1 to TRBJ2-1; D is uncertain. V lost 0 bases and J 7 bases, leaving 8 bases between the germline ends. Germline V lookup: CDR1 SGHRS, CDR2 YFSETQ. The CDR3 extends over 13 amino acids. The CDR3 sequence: CASSLEGANEQFF. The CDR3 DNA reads TGCGCCAGCAGCTTGGAGGGTGCTAATGAGCAGTTCTTC.

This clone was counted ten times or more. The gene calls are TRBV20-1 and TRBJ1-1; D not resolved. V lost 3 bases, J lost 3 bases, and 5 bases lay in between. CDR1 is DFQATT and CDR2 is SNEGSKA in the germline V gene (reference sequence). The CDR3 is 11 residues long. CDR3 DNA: TGCAGTGCTAGGGCAGACACTGAAGCTTTCTTT. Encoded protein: CSARADTEAFF.

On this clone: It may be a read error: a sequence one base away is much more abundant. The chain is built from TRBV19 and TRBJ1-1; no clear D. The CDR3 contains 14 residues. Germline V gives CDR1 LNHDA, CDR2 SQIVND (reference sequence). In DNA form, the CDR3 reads TGTGCCGGTAGTATAGGCGGGTTAGACACTGAAGCTTTCTTT. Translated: CAGSIGGLDTEAFF.

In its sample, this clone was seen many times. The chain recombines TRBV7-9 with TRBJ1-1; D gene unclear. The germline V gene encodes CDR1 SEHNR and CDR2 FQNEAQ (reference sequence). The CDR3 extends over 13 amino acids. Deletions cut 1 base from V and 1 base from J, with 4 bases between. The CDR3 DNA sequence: TGTGCCAGCAGCTTAGAGAGGAACACTGAAGCTTTCTTT. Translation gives CASSLERNTEAFF.

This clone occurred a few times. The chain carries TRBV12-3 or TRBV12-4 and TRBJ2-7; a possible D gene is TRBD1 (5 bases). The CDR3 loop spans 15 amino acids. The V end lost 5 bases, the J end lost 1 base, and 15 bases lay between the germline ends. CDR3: CASSPLDRYSYEQYF. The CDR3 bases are TGTGCCAGCAGTCCCCTCGACAGATATTCCTACGAGCAGTACTTC.

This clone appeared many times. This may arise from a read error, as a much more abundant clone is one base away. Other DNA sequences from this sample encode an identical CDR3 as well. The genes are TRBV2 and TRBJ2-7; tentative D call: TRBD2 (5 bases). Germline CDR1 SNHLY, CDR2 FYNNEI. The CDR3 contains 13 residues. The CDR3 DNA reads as TGCGCCAGCAGTCTCGGGAACATGGACGAGCAGTACTTC. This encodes CASSLGNMDEQYF.

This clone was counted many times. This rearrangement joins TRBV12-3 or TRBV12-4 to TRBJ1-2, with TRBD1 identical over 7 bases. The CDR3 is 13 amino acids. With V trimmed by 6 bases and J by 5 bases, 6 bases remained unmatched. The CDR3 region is CASRPGGSYGYTF. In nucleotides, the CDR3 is TGTGCCAGCAGACCAGGGGGATCTTATGGCTACACCTTC.